The 13 T cell receptor beta chains given below trace back to one sample, sequenced in a study of T cell responses to AZD1222 COVID-19 vaccine. Some clones are missing from TCRdb's copy, which holds only in-frame ones; the method was immunoSEQ multiplex PCR. This sample has tens of thousands of clones, with around 91% found just once. Sequences were derived from peripheral blood, sampled on day 0 of AZD1222 vaccination. The receptor source for this set is an adult in good health.

This clone was found once. The chain carries TRBV3-1 (or the pseudogene TRBV3-2) and TRBJ1-2; perhaps TRBD1 as D (5 bases). CDR3 size: 13 residues. The V end was cut by 1 base, the J end by 8 bases, with 11 bases between. CDR1 and CDR2 (germline): LGHDT, YNNKEL (reference sequence). In DNA form, the CDR3 reads TGTGCCAGCAGCCAAGGGGGCGGAGGAGGCTACACCTTC. This sequence encodes CASSQGGGGGYTF.

The chain recombines TRBV27 with TRBJ1-2; TRBD1 matches 9 bases. V shed 5 bases, J shed 8 bases, and the junction held 15 bases outside the gene matches. This CDR3 has 16 residues. Germline V gene data show CDR1 as MNHEY and CDR2 as SMNVEV (reference sequence). The CDR3 protein is CASSPRDRVLVRGYTF. The CDR3 DNA follows: TGTGCCAGCAGTCCACGGGACAGGGTCTTGGTGCGGGGCTACACCTTC.

The chain has TRBV18 and TRBJ2-7, with 8 positions matching TRBD1. CDR3 length: 15 residues. Germline lookup yields CDR1 KGHSH and CDR2 LQKENI. V lost 2 bases, J lost 0 bases, and 3 bases stayed unmatched. The CDR3 protein is CASSPGQGSSYEQYF. The CDR3 DNA reads as TGTGCCAGCTCACCAGGACAGGGAAGCTCCTACGAGCAGTACTTC.

The chain carries TRBV6-5 and TRBJ2-7, with 10 bases fitting TRBD1. CDR3 length: 15 amino acids. J lost 7 bases, V lost 5 bases, and 11 bases had no gene match. The germline V gene has CDR1 MNHEY and CDR2 SVGAGI. The CDR3, as DNA: TGTGCCAGCAGTCTTCCGGGACAGGGGATTCTTGAGCAGTACTTC. Translation gives CASSLPGQGILEQYF.

The chain joins TRBV5-4 to TRBJ2-3; weak D call: TRBD2 (5 bases). Deletions cut 0 bases from V and 2 bases from J, with 10 bases between. The V gene's germline CDR1 is SGHNT and CDR2 YYREEE (reference sequence). CDR3 length equals 15 residues. The CDR3 coding sequence is TGTGCCAGCAGCTTGGGTAACGGGAACACAGATACGCAGTATTTT. Its protein product is CASSLGNGNTDTQYF.

The chain combines TRBV7-2 with TRBJ1-2, with a weak D call TRBD1 (6 bases). CDR1 and CDR2 from the germline V gene are SGHTA and FQGNSA. V was shortened by 1 base and J by 4 bases, with 13 bases between the two germline ends. The CDR3 extends over 15 amino acids. CDR3 residues: CASSLDGGLGYGYTF. The CDR3 nucleotides are TGTGCCAGCAGCTTAGATGGGGGGCTTGGCTATGGCTACACCTTC.

The chain uses TRBV7-8 and TRBJ2-1; weak D call: TRBD1 (6 bases). The CDR3 spans 16 residues. The ends were cut back, 1 base at V and 3 bases at J, with 13 bases in the middle. Germline values: CDR1 SGHVS, CDR2 FQNEAQ. CDR3: CASSLVSGESYNEQFF. CDR3 sequence (DNA): TGTGCCAGCAGCTTAGTGTCAGGGGAAAGCTACAATGAGCAGTTCTTC.

This rearrangement joins TRBV19 to TRBJ1-3; tentative D call: TRBD1 (5 bases). Trimming shortened V by 6 bases and J by 6 bases, and 18 bases separated the two germline ends. The CDR3 totals 15 residues. Germline-derived CDR1 and CDR2 are LNHDA and SQIVND (reference sequence). The CDR3, as DNA: TGTGCCAGTAGCCACCTCTGGGGCCCGAAAAACACCATATATTTT. This translates into CASSHLWGPKNTIYF.

This clone has more than one count but fewer than ten. The V call is TRBV6-2 or TRBV6-3, the J call TRBJ2-3; TRBD1 matches 9 bases. Germline V CDR1 and CDR2: MNHEY, SVGEGT. This CDR3 has 14 residues. Losses at the gene ends were 5 bases for V and 2 bases for J; bases not matched to a gene: 2. Here the CDR3 reads CASSLQGATDTQYF. The CDR3 DNA reads TGTGCCAGCAGTCTACAGGGGGCCACAGATACGCAGTATTTT.

The V call is TRBV6-2 or TRBV6-3, the J call TRBJ1-5; D perhaps matches TRBD1 (6 bases). The V gene lost 6 bases and the J gene lost 2 bases, with 20 bases spanning the gap. Germline CDR1 reads MNHEY; CDR2 reads SVGEGT. This CDR3 comprises 17 residues. The DNA of the CDR3 is TGTGCCAGCAGACCTCTCCGTACAGGGTTGGGCAATCAGCCCCAGCATTTT. Translating it yields CASRPLRTGLGNQPQHF.

The J gene is TRBJ1-1, the V gene TRBV5-3, with D uncertain. TRBV5-3 is labeled an ORF, and its function is uncertain. V was pared by 7 bases and J by 0 bases, with 19 bases between. CDR3 length: 16 residues. The CDR3 DNA sequence: TGTGCCAGACCCGGGCCCCTCCTCCGGCTGAACACTGAAGCTTTCTTT. Amino acids: CARPGPLLRLNTEAFF.

This clone was observed a single time. The chain combines TRBV25-1 with TRBJ1-6; D unclear. From germline, CDR1 is MGHDK and CDR2 SYGVNS. CDR3 length: 13 residues. V lost 3 bases, J lost 11 bases, and 11 bases lay in between. CDR3 coding DNA: TGTGCCAGCAGTGAGTCGTCCGATACACCCCTCCACTTT. Residues: CASSESSDTPLHF.

This rearrangement joins TRBV27 to TRBJ1-2, with a tentative D call TRBD1 (5 bases). The CDR3 totals 16 residues. Trimming removed 5 bases from V and 4 bases from J, with 20 bases in between. Germline CDR1 is MNHEY and CDR2 is SMNVEV (reference sequence). The CDR3 nucleotides are TGTGCCAGCAGTGGGTGGGGCGAGGGGCGCCGCTATGGCTACACCTTC. Amino acid sequence: CASSGWGEGRRYGYTF.